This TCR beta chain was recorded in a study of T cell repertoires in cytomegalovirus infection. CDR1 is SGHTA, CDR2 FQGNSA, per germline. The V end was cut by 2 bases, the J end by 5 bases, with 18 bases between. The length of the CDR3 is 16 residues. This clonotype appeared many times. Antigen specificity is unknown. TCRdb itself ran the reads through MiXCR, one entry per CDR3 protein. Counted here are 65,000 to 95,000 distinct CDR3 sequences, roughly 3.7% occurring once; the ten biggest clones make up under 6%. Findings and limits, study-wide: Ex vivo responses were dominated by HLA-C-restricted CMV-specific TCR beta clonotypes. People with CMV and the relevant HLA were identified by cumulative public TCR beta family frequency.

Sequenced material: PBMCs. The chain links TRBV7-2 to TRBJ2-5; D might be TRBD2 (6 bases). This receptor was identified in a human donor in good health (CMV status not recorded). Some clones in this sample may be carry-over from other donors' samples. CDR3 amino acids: CASSLSASGTWETQYF. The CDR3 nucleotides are TGTGCCAGCAGCTTATCGGCCTCTGGGACTTGGGAGACCCAGTACTTC.